A selection of T cell receptor beta chains follows, all from one sample in a study of T-cell memory formation after mild COVID-19. Using its own MiXCR run on the 5' RACE reads, TCRdb lists one record per CDR3 protein. The repertoire holds around 250,000 distinct CDR3 sequences, with 16% as singletons. Sequenced input: PBMCs or a T cell subset sorted from them (not recorded which). The receptors were sampled from a man younger than 35 who had mild COVID-19 (a few samples of this study predate the infection). Cell type and time point are not known. Each CDR3 is given with its conserved first and last residue. Each record gives: clone size, J gene, D gene, V gene, CDR3 DNA, CDR3 protein. D genes are given only for firm matches. Size is stated for part of the rows, as once, few or many counts, or as a class when the clone is expanded.

size: -; J: TRBJ2-5; D: TRBD1; V: TRBV5-1; DNA: TGCGCCAGCAGCCCGGGACAGGGAGGTCTCATGGTGGAGACCCAGTACTTC; CDR3: CASSPGQGGLMVETQYF
size: -; J: TRBJ2-5; D: -; V: TRBV5-1; DNA: TGCGCCAGCAGCTCGAGGGGGGCGGAGACCCAGTACTTC; CDR3: CASSSRGAETQYF
size: -; J: TRBJ2-3; D: -; V: TRBV6-5; DNA: TGTGCCAGCAGTTACCGCGGTACGCAGTATTTT; CDR3: CASSYRGTQYF
size: once; J: TRBJ1-1; D: -; V: TRBV6-5; DNA: TGTGCCAGCAGTAGGACCACCGGACGTCGGGCTTTCTTT; CDR3: CASSRTTGRRAFF
size: -; J: TRBJ1-1; D: -; V: TRBV12-3/TRBV12-4; DNA: TGTGCCAGCAGTTTTGCTGAATCCACTGAAGCTTTCTTT; CDR3: CASSFAESTEAFF
size: -; J: TRBJ2-3; D: TRBD2; V: TRBV12-3/TRBV12-4; DNA: TGTGCCAGCAGACAACAAAGCGGGGGGGCCCTAGATACGCAGTATTTT; CDR3: CASRQQSGGALDTQYF
size: -; J: TRBJ1-2; D: -; V: TRBV20-1; DNA: TGCAGTGCTGCCCCCAAGTCGGGGGTTGGCTATGGCTACACCTTC; CDR3: CSAAPKSGVGYGYTF
size: few; J: TRBJ1-3; D: -; V: TRBV9; DNA: TGTGCCAGCAGCGTAGCAGGGTTCGGAAACACCATATATTTT; CDR3: CASSVAGFGNTIYF
size: -; J: TRBJ1-2; D: -; V: TRBV19; DNA: TGTGCCAGCCGCAGGTACTATGGCTACACCTTC; CDR3: CASRRYYGYTF
size: -; J: TRBJ1-4; D: -; V: TRBV4-2; DNA: TGTGCCAGCAGCCCAGCAACTCCCAGTAATGAAAAACTGTTTTTT; CDR3: CASSPATPSNEKLFF
size: few; J: TRBJ2-1; D: -; V: TRBV6-5; DNA: TGTGCCAGCAGCCCTAGCCGGGACCCCGTCGACAATGAGCAGTTCTTC; CDR3: CASSPSRDPVDNEQFF